This TCR beta chain comes out of a study of monozygotic twins with inflammatory bowel disease. Eight cDNA synthesis reactions were run for every sample. Addition of UMIs with a 6-nucleotide sample barcode was achieved by template switching. TCRdb re-called the 5' RACE reads; every CDR3 protein appears as one record, without DNA. This sample's clone table lists about 210,000 distinct CDR3 sequences. This TCR was sampled from a human donor with ulcerative colitis or Crohn's disease, or a healthy co-twin of an affected twin (not recorded which). Sequenced material: blood.

The CDR3 reads CASSFGQANQPQHF. The genes are TRBV7-9 and TRBJ1-5; TCRdb names TRBD1, which stays unverified in the absence of DNA. This CDR3 has 14 amino acids. Germline V CDR1 and CDR2: SEHNR, FQNEAQ (reference sequence).